This is a list of T cell receptor beta chains from one sample in a study of T cell clones after liver transplantation. Sequenced by immunoSEQ multiplex PCR; TCRdb stores in-frame clones only, minus some. The table has tens of thousands of clones, around four fifths seen once. The specimen comprised CD4+ T cells from blood, sampled 46 months after liver transplant. Receptors originate from a human patient who received a liver transplant. The graft donor may have contributed some T cells. Each CDR3 is given with its conserved first and last residue. A D gene is named only where the DNA matches it firmly. A row's size may be missing; if present it is once, few, many or a size class.

abundance | d_gene | j_gene | v_gene | CDR3aa | CDR3nt
- | - | TRBJ2-7 | TRBV5-5 | CASSLVTGGEQYF | TGTGCCAGCAGCTTGGTTACTGGCGGGGAGCAGTACTTC
- | - | TRBJ1-2 | TRBV7-2 | CASSFQGIRGYTF | TGTGCCAGCAGCTTTCAGGGGATCCGTGGCTACACCTTC
- | - | TRBJ1-5 | TRBV2 | CASSAQGLAQPQHF | TGTGCCAGCAGTGCCCAGGGCCTTGCTCAGCCCCAGCATTTT
- | TRBD2 | TRBJ2-3 | TRBV18 | CASSPLAGVADTQYF | TGTGCCAGCTCACCACTAGCGGGAGTTGCAGATACGCAGTATTTT
once | - | TRBJ2-2 | TRBV2 | CASSWAGGYGELFF | TGTGCCAGCAGCTGGGCAGGGGGGTACGGGGAGCTGTTTTTT
- | - | TRBJ1-1 | TRBV28 | CASCAMTTEAFF | TGTGCCAGCTGCGCCATGACCACTGAAGCTTTCTTT
once | - | TRBJ2-1 | TRBV10-3 | CAISEAPKGSNEQFF | TGTGCCATCAGTGAGGCCCCGAAGGGGTCCAATGAGCAGTTCTTC
- | - | TRBJ2-5 | TRBV19 | CASSPVSTGETQYF | TGTGCCAGTAGCCCAGTATCTACCGGGGAGACCCAGTACTTC
- | - | TRBJ2-7 | TRBV9 | CASSVAGLPPYEQYF | TGTGCCAGCAGCGTAGCCGGGCTGCCGCCCTACGAGCAGTACTTC
- | - | TRBJ2-7 | TRBV20-1 | CSAVIGSEQYF | TGCAGTGCCGTGATCGGGTCCGAGCAGTACTTC
- | - | TRBJ2-7 | TRBV7-6 | CASSSGPNYEQYF | TGTGCCAGCAGCTCGGGTCCTAACTACGAGCAGTACTTC
- | - | TRBJ1-5 | TRBV2 | CASSPTWGNQPQHF | TGTGCCAGCAGTCCCACATGGGGGAATCAGCCCCAGCATTTT
- | TRBD2 | TRBJ2-3 | TRBV5-6 | CASSPGTSGSDTQYF | TGTGCCAGCAGCCCCGGGACTAGTGGCTCAGATACGCAGTATTTT
- | TRBD1 | TRBJ2-3 | TRBV25-1 | CASSAPTGTDTQYF | TGTGCCAGCAGTGCCCCGACAGGGACAGATACGCAGTATTTT
- | TRBD1 | TRBJ2-7 | TRBV28 | CASRRRTGSSYEQYF | TGTGCCAGCAGGAGGAGGACAGGGAGCTCCTACGAGCAGTACTTC
- | TRBD2 | TRBJ2-7 | TRBV29-1 | CSVVSPSGSGEQYF | TGCAGCGTTGTAAGTCCTAGCGGGAGTGGCGAGCAGTACTTC
- | - | TRBJ2-5 | TRBV6-6 | CASSYSGTGAETQYF | TGTGCCAGCAGTTACTCTGGAACGGGGGCAGAGACCCAGTACTTC
- | TRBD2 | TRBJ2-1 | TRBV5-1 | CASSSPAGTSGRGNEQFF | TGCGCCAGCAGCTCCCCGGCTGGGACTAGCGGGAGGGGTAATGAGCAGTTCTTC
once | - | TRBJ2-7 | TRBV6-6 | CASSISGTLYYEQYF | TGTGCCAGCTCGATTTCCGGGACTCTATACTACGAGCAGTACTTC
- | - | TRBJ2-1 | TRBV5-1 | CASSFAGPLYNEQFF | TGCGCCAGCAGCTTCGCAGGGCCCCTCTACAATGAGCAGTTCTTC
- | TRBD2 | TRBJ2-5 | TRBV2 | CASSDIGGRVETQYF | TGTGCCAGCAGTGATATTGGCGGGAGGGTAGAGACCCAGTACTTC
- | - | TRBJ1-2 | TRBV5-1 | CASSPRTPLDGYTF | TGCGCCAGCAGCCCCCGGACACCCCTAGATGGCTACACCTTC
- | TRBD2 | TRBJ2-1 | TRBV4-1 | CASSLLPAAGVYNEQFF | TGCGCCAGCAGCCTACTTCCGGCAGCGGGGGTGTACAATGAGCAGTTCTTC
- | - | TRBJ1-1 | TRBV28 | CASSFIQLNTEAFF | TGTGCCAGCAGTTTTATACAGCTAAACACTGAAGCTTTCTTT
- | TRBD1 | TRBJ2-3 | TRBV5-1 | CASSLPGTGSTDAQYF | TGCGCCAGCAGCTTGCCCGGGACAGGCTCCACAGATGCGCAGTATTTT
- | - | TRBJ1-2 | TRBV5-1 | CASSLGPETFHGYTF | TGCGCCAGCAGCTTGGGCCCCGAGACGTTCCATGGCTACACCTTC
- | - | TRBJ2-1 | TRBV4-1 | CASRSRLGEQFF | TGCGCCAGCCGCTCTAGACTTGGTGAGCAGTTCTTC
- | - | TRBJ1-2 | TRBV9 | CASSVGPNYGYTF | TGTGCCAGCAGCGTCGGCCCCAACTATGGCTACACCTTC
- | TRBD2 | TRBJ2-5 | TRBV7-6 | CASSYGSGRAWETQYF | TGTGCCAGCAGCTATGGTAGCGGGAGGGCCTGGGAGACCCAGTACTTC
- | - | TRBJ1-1 | TRBV27 | CASSSLGTNTEAFF | TGTGCCAGCAGCTCTCTCGGGACGAACACTGAAGCTTTCTTT
few | - | TRBJ1-3 | TRBV19 | CASSPIGSFSGNTIYF | TGTGCCAGTAGCCCAATAGGCTCCTTCTCTGGAAACACCATATATTTT
- | TRBD1 | TRBJ1-2 | TRBV7-6 | CASSLNQGAPYGYIF | TGTGCCAGCAGCTTGAATCAGGGGGCCCCCTATGGCTACATCTTC
- | - | TRBJ1-1 | TRBV28 | CASSGISTEAFF | TGTGCCAGCAGTGGGATATCCACTGAAGCTTTCTTT
- | - | TRBJ2-7 | TRBV11-1 | CASSPEGDTFYEQYF | TGTGCCAGCAGCCCGGAGGGGGACACCTTTTACGAGCAGTACTTC
few | - | TRBJ2-1 | TRBV15 | CATSRDRGGQGLYNEQFF | TGTGCCACCAGCAGAGATAGGGGGGGGCAAGGGTTATACAATGAGCAGTTCTTC
- | - | TRBJ1-2 | TRBV28 | CASTYSDRSGGYTF | TGTGCCAGCACCTACAGCGACAGGAGTGGCGGCTACACCTTC
- | - | TRBJ1-4 | TRBV2 | CASSRDGLEKLFF | TGTGCCAGCAGTAGGGACGGACTTGAAAAACTGTTTTTT
- | - | TRBJ1-2 | TRBV28 | CASSLQVIYGYTF | TGTGCCAGCAGTCTACAGGTGATCTATGGCTACACCTTC
- | - | TRBJ1-1 | TRBV11-3 | CASSPGRDAEAFF | TGTGCCAGCAGCCCAGGCCGGGACGCTGAAGCTTTCTTT
- | TRBD2 | TRBJ2-2 | TRBV7-8 | CASSSNGLAGENTGELFF | TGTGCCAGCAGCTCGAACGGACTAGCGGGAGAAAACACCGGGGAGCTGTTTTTT
- | - | TRBJ2-7 | TRBV10-3 | CAISDKGYEQYF | TGTGCCATCAGTGATAAGGGCTACGAGCAGTACTTC
- | TRBD1 | TRBJ2-7 | TRBV6-5 | CASSYFLGQGNEQYF | TGTGCCAGCAGTTACTTCCTGGGACAGGGAAACGAGCAGTACTTC
- | TRBD1 | TRBJ2-1 | TRBV7-7 | CASSKGQGGEQFF | TGTGCTAGCAGCAAGGGACAGGGCGGCGAGCAGTTCTTC